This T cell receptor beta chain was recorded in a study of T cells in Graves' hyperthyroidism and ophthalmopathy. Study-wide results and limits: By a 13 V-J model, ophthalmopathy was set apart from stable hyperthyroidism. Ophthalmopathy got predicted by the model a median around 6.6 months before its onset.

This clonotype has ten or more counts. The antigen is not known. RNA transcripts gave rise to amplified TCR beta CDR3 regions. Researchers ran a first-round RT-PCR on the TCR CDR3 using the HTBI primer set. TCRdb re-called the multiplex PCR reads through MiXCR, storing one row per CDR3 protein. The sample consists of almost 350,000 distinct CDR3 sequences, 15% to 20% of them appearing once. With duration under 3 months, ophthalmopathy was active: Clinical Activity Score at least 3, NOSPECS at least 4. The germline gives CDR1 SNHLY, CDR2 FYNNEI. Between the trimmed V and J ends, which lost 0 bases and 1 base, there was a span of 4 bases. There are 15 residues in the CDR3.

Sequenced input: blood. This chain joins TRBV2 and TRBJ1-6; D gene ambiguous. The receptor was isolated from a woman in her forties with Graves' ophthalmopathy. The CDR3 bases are TGTGCCAGCAGTGAAGCGCGGTCCTATAATTCACCCCTCCACTTT. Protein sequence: CASSEARSYNSPLHF.